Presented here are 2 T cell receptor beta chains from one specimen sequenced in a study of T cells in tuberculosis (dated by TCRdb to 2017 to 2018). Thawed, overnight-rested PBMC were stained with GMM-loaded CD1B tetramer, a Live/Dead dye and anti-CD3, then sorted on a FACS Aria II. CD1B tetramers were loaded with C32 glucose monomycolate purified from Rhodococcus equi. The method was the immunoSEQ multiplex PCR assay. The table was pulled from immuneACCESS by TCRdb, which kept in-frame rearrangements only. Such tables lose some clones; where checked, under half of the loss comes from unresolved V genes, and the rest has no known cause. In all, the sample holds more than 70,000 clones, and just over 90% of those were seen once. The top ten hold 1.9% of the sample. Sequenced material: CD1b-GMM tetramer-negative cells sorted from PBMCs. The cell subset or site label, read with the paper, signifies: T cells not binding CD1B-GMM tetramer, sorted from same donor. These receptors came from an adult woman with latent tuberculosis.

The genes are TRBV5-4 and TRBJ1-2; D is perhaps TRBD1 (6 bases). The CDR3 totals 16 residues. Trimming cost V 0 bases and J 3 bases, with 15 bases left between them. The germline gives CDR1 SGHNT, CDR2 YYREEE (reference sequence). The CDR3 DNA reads TGTGCCAGCAGCTTGGCCTGGGGGGGCTTAGACTATGGCTACACCTTC. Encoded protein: CASSLAWGGLDYGYTF.

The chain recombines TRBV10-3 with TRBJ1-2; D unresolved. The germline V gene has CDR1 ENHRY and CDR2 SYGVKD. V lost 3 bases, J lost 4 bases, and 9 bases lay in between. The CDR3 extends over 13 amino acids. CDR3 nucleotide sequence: TGTGCCATCAGTGAAAGGGAGAGCTATGGCTACACCTTC. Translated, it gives CAISERESYGYTF.